This T cell receptor (beta chain) was sequenced in a study of T cells expressing NK-cell markers. Study-wide context: Investigators obtained TCR beta repertoires from sorted CD3+CD56+NKG2C+, CD3+CD56+NKG2C- and CD3+CD56-NKG2C+ T cells. One of eight sequenced donors was HCMV-seronegative; the other seven were seropositive.

Comment on this clonotype: Its antigen remains unknown.

General observations from the study: About six donors carried dominant NKG2C+ clonotypes that made up roughly 1.0-7.5% of their CD8+ T cells. These clonotypes also led the CD3+CD56-NKG2C+ fraction in several donors.

From the 5' RACE reads, TCRdb lists one entry per CDR3 protein and no DNA. The repertoire table contains a few hundred thousand distinct CDR3 sequences. The receptor comes from a man younger than 30 in good health. The specimen sequenced was blood T cells: a sorted CD56 or NKG2C T cell subset, CD4+ or CD8+ T cells, or bulk PBMC T cells (not recorded which).

CDR3 sequence reads: CASSPTGRYGYTF. The gene calls are TRBV12-3 or TRBV12-4 and TRBJ1-2; the TCRdb D gene call, TRBD1, has no DNA to confirm it. The CDR3 length is 13 residues.